The 2 T cell receptor beta chains below were found in one sample sequenced in a study of blood T cell repertoires in COVID-19. This table comes from immunoSEQ multiplex PCR, and its TCRdb copy is limited to in-frame clones, with some not included. The table lists about 300,000 clones, 70% to 90% of them singletons, with 1.5% to 2% in the top ten. What was sequenced was peripheral blood. Receptors were obtained from a woman aged 25 to 39 with COVID-19, enrolled during active disease.

The CDR3 bases are TGTGCCAGCAGTTCCCCGAGTAGCGGGGGGGGCAATGAGCAGTTCTTC. This codes for CASSSPSSGGGNEQFF. This chain joins TRBV28 and TRBJ2-1; 11 bases map to TRBD2. This CDR3 has 16 amino acids. The V gene's germline CDR1 is MDHEN and CDR2 SYDVKM. The J segment lost 6 bases and the V segment lost 4 bases, leaving 8 bases of the junction unmatched.

V and J are TRBV28 and TRBJ2-1; 7 bases match TRBD1. The junction had 6 bases not matched to a gene; V was cut back by 5 bases and J by 2 bases. Per the germline V gene, CDR1 is MDHEN and CDR2 is SYDVKM. The CDR3 totals 15 residues. The CDR3 coding sequence is TGTGCCAGCAGTGCCCGACAGGGCCCCTACAATGAGCAGTTCTTC. It translates to CASSARQGPYNEQFF.